This section outlines one T cell receptor (beta chain) sequence together with its context. This clone was recorded a few times. The target of this receptor is not known. No per-base quality is available; no much larger clone lies one base away. The data stem from a study of cytomegalovirus exposure and HLA in healthy donors (dated by TCRdb to 2016 to 2017). Regarding the research as a whole: According to an earlier analysis of a few hundred of the donors, about 179 million T cells yielded roughly 110 million unique TCR beta sequences and 276 Gb of sequence data. To decide whether each TCR beta V gene segment behaved as functional or pseudogenic, an earlier analysis of some 580 of the donors relied on high-throughput TCR beta sequencing. In the later analysis, no new phenotypic data were used to find candidate immune exposures; instead, reliance was placed on TCR beta sequences and their occurrence across donors. HLA typing included class I and class II loci at four-digit resolution. The study was designed to test whether signatures of past pathogen exposure could be identified by cataloging public T cell receptors. Four to six DR-DQ haplotypes were handled as single units for association and clustering, since linkage in the cohort was strong. Among 398 genotyped donors of the cohort, an average of roughly 240,000 unique TCR beta nucleotide sequences were sequenced per donor, roughly 20% of them non-productive. In a later genetic analysis, genome-wide SNP genotypes for about 55% of the roughly 700 donors were used, and that subset was treated as a discovery cohort. The number of donors typed differed by locus, with about 629-640 for A, B, C, DRB1 and DQB1, more than 500 for DQA1, approximately 580 for DPA1, and 450 to 480 for DPB1. High-throughput TCR immunosequencing, statistical association of individual TCRs with disease status, and machine learning were combined to predict cytomegalovirus infection status. A later analysis re-examined previously published TCR beta repertoires from roughly 650 donors and added high-resolution HLA genotyping to investigate patterns of TCR occurrence. In addition to the first cohort of 500 to 850 subjects, a separate validation cohort of approximately 130 different subjects was used. Every repertoire in the discovery cohort had been generated on one and the same sequencing platform. Donor age, sex, ethnicity and CMV serostatus were compiled alongside the repertoire data. Of the roughly 400 genotyped donors, 81% fell in the genetic ancestry cluster associated with self-reported Caucasian donors. The T cell repertoires of some 700 subjects were profiled by immunosequencing and related to cytomegalovirus serostatus. Roughly 300 gigabases of sequencing data and 70 million to 95 million unique TCR sequences made up an early release that covered approximately 620 HLA-typed donors. Study-level results and caveats: A later analysis reported that several top co-occurrence clusters appeared linked to parvovirus B19, influenza, CMV and Epstein-Barr virus. In vitro tests confirmed that three of the cytomegalovirus-associated TCR beta chains recognize cytomegalovirus antigens. Strong co-occurrence of HLA alleles, especially DR and DQ, made assigning TCR associations to individual alleles difficult. The authors suggested that the approach could potentially be generalized to other disease states and immunological phenotypes. An association between a missense DCLRE1C variant and V-gene and J-gene trimming of TCR beta chains was found in a later genetic analysis and replicated in an independent cohort. A total of roughly 160 TCR beta chains were listed by the study as associated with cytomegalovirus. A further reported finding was that TCR beta sequences accurately predicted the HLA-A and HLA-B alleles for most subjects in the first cohort. Linkage disequilibrium might explain the correlated functional status among segregating V segments, but an unknown experimental factor could not be ruled out. A group of highly shared sequence variants was considered likely to be a technical artifact of the sequencing pipeline. The only immune exposure information available for the cohort was CMV serostatus. In an earlier analysis of approximately 590 of the donors, most TCR beta V segments appeared in productive rearrangements about 87% or about 30% of the time, broadly matching IMGT annotations. Some IMGT-functional V segments, including TRBV6-2 and TRBV6-3, could not be distinguished by the 87-base-pair reads and were therefore excluded. In a later analysis, the rate of TCR association differed among HLA loci, with DRB1 alleles having the most associated TCRs and HLA-C alleles having the fewest. Presence/absence analyses assumed roughly uniform sequencing depth across donors, an assumption that may not hold. Only TCR beta chains were sequenced in this cohort, and the absence of alpha or paired-chain data limited detectable features. In a later analysis, HLA-associated TCR beta chains showed more clonal expansion and lower generation probabilities than non-associated chains that were equally common. The classifier was reported to diagnose cytomegalovirus status with high specificity and sensitivity in both the original cohort and the validation cohort. A later analysis associated around 16,000 TCR beta sequences with specific HLA alleles at a false discovery rate of 0.05. While some public TCRs were present in many individuals, most TCR sequences turned up only very rarely across donors. Over 15 rarely observed V segments, including chromosome 9 orphons, were excluded from the earlier analysis of several hundred of the donors because counts were too low. Because HLA typing was missing for some donors at each locus, association tests included only the typed subset. In a later analysis, most CMV-associated TCR beta chains were found to appear HLA-restricted, with HLA associations seemingly driven largely by CMV exposure. Compared with the approximately 670-donor mean, donors in an Asian-associated ancestry cluster had fewer N-insertions in productive TCRs, according to a later genetic analysis.

Looking up the germline V gene yields CDR1 KGHSH and CDR2 LQKENI. From the cysteine through the phenylalanine, the CDR3 covers 17 amino acids. The entry retains the CDR3 DNA only, 51 bases that are in frame from base 1. The germline V and J ends show losses of 6 bases and 0 bases respectively, and no gene match explains 13 bases of the junction. The cohort was made up of 666 healthy bone marrow donors. Cohort members were all nominally healthy when sampled, although unrecorded immune exposures were likely present. The donor was CMV seronegative and was included in the group of around 320 seronegative cohort members. Each donor provided a peripheral blood sample, and peripheral blood mononuclear cells were used for TCR beta sequencing. Genomic DNA was extracted from the blood cell samples with the Qiagen DNeasy Blood Extraction Kit. Libraries were built with the immunoSEQ multiplex PCR assay. For the multiplex PCR, a mixture combining 60 forward primers for TCR Vbeta segments and 13 reverse primers for TCR Jbeta segments was used. A multiplex PCR assay on genomic DNA amplified the CDR3 region of rearranged TCR beta genes. The amplified TCR beta libraries were sequenced on the Illumina HiSeq System as 87-base-pair reads. In the authors' own workflow: In a later analysis, tens of millions of unique TCR beta chains were counted across the 650 to 750 repertoires, and roughly 9.9 million of these chains were shared by at least two donors. To remove PCR and sequencing errors, raw reads were error-corrected and collapsed into unique sequences using a nearest-neighbor algorithm that merged closely related sequences. To assign V, D and J gene segments, CDR3 sequences were aligned to IMGT reference sequences. For a sequence to be retained, a match of at least six nucleotides was required to both a V gene segment and a J gene segment. Rearrangements were called productive when the CDR3 lacked stop codons and stayed in frame with V and J; all others were non-productive. Following IMGT convention, CDR3 was defined as the stretch from the second conserved V-encoded cysteine to the conserved J-encoded phenylalanine. In an earlier analysis of around 570 of the donors, sequences lacking an unambiguous match to a single V gene segment were excluded. In an earlier analysis of 587 of the donors, V segments were called functional above 56.7% productive rearrangements and were called segregating when the between-donor standard deviation exceeded 5%. A statistical classification framework was built for diagnosing cytomegalovirus status from the catalog of TCR beta chain sequences. V and J gene assignment, in a later analysis, came from comparing TCR nucleotide sequences with IMGT/GENE-DB human TR gene sequences. A later analysis assigned CDR3 sequences and most-parsimonious VDJ recombination scenarios with the TCRdist pipeline. A later analysis defined each TCR beta chain by its CDR3 amino acid sequence plus V-gene family, and excluded reads lacking a unique V-gene family. A later analysis removed 592 highly shared, low-generation-probability nucleotide sequences to deal with suspected cross-contamination and a sequencing artifact. In a later analysis, a clonal expansion index was calculated for each public chain from normalized within-repertoire ranks of inferred template counts. Generation probabilities in a later analysis came from a VDJ recombination model fitted to out-of-frame rearrangements, and those results were checked against IGoR. A later analysis scored TCR-TCR, TCR-HLA and TCR-CMV co-occurrence with hypergeometric tests, applying a repertoire-size bias correction to TCR pairs. In a later analysis, false discovery rates were estimated by permuting HLA or CMV assignments 20 times. In a later analysis, co-occurring TCRs were grouped with DBSCAN, and TCRdist sequence similarity was added when clustering was performed within HLA-allele-positive subsets. Repertoires with fewer than 30,000 or more than 120,000 public chains were left out of co-occurrence clustering, as were four to six repertoires with anomalous nucleotide sharing. The source is immuneACCESS, and TCRdb retained only in-frame sequences with V and J called. Part of the clones is not carried over; for the studies checked, unresolved V genes explain less than half of this, and the remainder is unexplained. V and J calls and clone size follow that table, whereas D and trimming were derived from the DNA. The sample data list 120,000 or so clones, and 81% of these were observed just once. Roughly 1.8% of the sample goes to the ten largest clones.

This receptor chain uses TRBV18 and TRBJ2-7, with 8 bases aligning to TRBD2. The receptor's source is a man in his late teens or twenties in good health and CMV-seronegative. Specimen: PBMCs. The CDR3 region: CASSPGGQGRASYEQYF. The DNA sequence reads TGTGCCAGCTCCCCGGGGGGGCAGGGTCGGGCCTCCTACGAGCAGTACTTC.